This is a list of T cell receptor beta chains from one sample in a study of cytomegalovirus exposure and HLA in healthy donors. Method: immunoSEQ multiplex PCR; TCRdb's copy keeps in-frame clones and lacks some. Of around 91,000 clones detected, roughly two thirds appear once; the ten largest clones hold over 2%. The specimen was PBMCs. The receptors originated from a human donor in good health. Each CDR3 is given with its conserved first and last residue. A D gene is named only where the DNA matches it firmly. The listing skips clone size in some rows; elsewhere it reads once, few, many or a size class.

J	D	size	V	CDR3	DNA
TRBJ1-1	-	-	TRBV5-4	CASSFLLNTEAFF	TGTGCCAGCAGCTTTCTATTGAACACTGAAGCTTTCTTT
TRBJ1-2	TRBD1	-	TRBV11-3	CASSLSGGSYGYTF	TGTGCCAGCAGCTTATCAGGGGGGAGCTATGGCTACACCTTC
TRBJ2-5	TRBD1	-	TRBV5-4	CASSINRGQETQYF	TGTGCCAGCAGCATAAACAGGGGACAAGAGACCCAGTACTTC
TRBJ1-1	-	-	TRBV4-3	CASSQDPGGITEAFF	TGCGCCAGCAGCCAAGATCCCGGCGGGATCACTGAAGCTTTCTTT
TRBJ1-1	TRBD1	once	TRBV6-6	CASSYSRTGGFTEAFF	TGTGCCAGCAGTTACTCTCGGACAGGGGGCTTTACTGAAGCTTTCTTT
TRBJ2-2	-	-	TRBV14	CASSQDRGLWTGELFF	TGTGCCAGCAGCCAAGACAGGGGCTTGTGGACCGGGGAGCTGTTTTTT
TRBJ2-1	-	-	TRBV7-3	CASSPTGRGINEQFF	TGTGCCAGCAGTCCAACAGGGAGGGGGATCAATGAGCAGTTCTTC
TRBJ1-2	-	-	TRBV6-5	CSSGGSGDYGYTF	TGTTCTTCGGGGGGATCGGGGGACTATGGCTACACCTTC
TRBJ2-2	-	-	TRBV7-3	CASSLTAGDYGELFF	TGTGCCAGCAGCTTAACGGCAGGGGACTACGGGGAGCTGTTTTTT
TRBJ1-2	TRBD1	-	TRBV5-1	CASSPRTGGMDGYTF	TGCGCCAGCAGCCCAAGGACAGGGGGAATGGATGGCTACACCTTC
TRBJ1-3	-	few	TRBV9	CASSPAAGNTIYF	TGTGCCAGCAGCCCGGCGGCTGGAAACACCATATATTTT
TRBJ1-4	TRBD1	-	TRBV5-6	CASSFGTGDEKLFF	TGTGCCAGCAGCTTCGGGACAGGGGATGAAAAACTGTTTTTT
TRBJ2-3	-	-	TRBV9	CASSPIRAGKAQYF	TGTGCCAGCAGCCCGATCCGTGCGGGGAAAGCGCAGTATTTT